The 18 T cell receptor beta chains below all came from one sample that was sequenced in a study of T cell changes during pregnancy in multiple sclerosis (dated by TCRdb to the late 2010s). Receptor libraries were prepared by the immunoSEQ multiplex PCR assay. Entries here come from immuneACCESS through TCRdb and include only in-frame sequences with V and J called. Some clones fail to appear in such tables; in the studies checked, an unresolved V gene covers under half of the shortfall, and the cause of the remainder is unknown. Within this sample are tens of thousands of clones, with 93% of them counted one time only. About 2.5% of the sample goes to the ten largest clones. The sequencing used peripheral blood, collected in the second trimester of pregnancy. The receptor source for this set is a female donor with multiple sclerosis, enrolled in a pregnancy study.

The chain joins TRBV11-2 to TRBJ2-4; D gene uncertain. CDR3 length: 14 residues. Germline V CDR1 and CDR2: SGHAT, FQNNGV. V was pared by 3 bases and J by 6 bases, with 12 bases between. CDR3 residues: CASSLGPGGNIQYF. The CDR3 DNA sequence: TGTGCCAGCAGCTTGGGCCCTGGTGGAAACATTCAGTACTTC.

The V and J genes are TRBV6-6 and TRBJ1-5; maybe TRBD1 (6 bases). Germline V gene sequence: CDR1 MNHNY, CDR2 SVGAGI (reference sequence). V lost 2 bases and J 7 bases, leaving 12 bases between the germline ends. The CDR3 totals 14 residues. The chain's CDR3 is CASSYPMDRQPQHF. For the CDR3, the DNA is TGTGCCAGCAGTTACCCCATGGACAGACAGCCCCAGCATTTT.

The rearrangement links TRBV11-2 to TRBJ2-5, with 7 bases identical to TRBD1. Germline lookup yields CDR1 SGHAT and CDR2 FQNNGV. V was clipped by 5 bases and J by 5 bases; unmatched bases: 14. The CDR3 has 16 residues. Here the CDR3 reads CASSRQGNGVGETQYF. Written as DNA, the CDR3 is TGTGCCAGCAGCAGACAGGGCAACGGGGTCGGTGAGACCCAGTACTTC.

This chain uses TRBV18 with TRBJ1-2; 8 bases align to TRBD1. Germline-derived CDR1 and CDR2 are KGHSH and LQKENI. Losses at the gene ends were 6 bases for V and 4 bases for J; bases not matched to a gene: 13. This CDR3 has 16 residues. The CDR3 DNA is TGTGCCAGCTCTTCGCCCTGGGACAGGCGACTCTATGGCTACACCTTC. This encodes CASSSPWDRRLYGYTF.

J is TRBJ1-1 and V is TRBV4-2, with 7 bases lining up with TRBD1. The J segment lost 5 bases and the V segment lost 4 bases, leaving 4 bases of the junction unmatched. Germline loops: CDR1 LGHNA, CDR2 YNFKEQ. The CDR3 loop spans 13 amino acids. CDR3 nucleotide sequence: TGTGCCAGCAGCCCCCCAGGGGGGACTGAAGCTTTCTTT. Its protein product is CASSPPGGTEAFF.

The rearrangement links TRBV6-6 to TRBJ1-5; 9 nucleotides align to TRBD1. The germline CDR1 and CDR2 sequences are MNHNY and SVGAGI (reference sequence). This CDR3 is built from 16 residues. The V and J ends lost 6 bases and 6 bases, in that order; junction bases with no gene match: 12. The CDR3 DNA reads TGTGCCAGCAGCAGTGGGACAGGGATCGGGGTTCAGCCCCAGCATTTT. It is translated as CASSSGTGIGVQPQHF.

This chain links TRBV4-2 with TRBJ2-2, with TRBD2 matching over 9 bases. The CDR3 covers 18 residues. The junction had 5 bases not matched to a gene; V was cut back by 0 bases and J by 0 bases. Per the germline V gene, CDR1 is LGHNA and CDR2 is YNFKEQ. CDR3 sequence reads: CASSQDPSGAANTGELFF. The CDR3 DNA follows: TGTGCCAGCAGCCAAGATCCTAGCGGGGCCGCGAACACCGGGGAGCTGTTTTTT.

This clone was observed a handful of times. As DNA, the CDR3 is TGTGCCAGTAGTATAGATCACTGGGACAGGGGGCCGGAGCAGTACTTC. This encodes CASSIDHWDRGPEQYF. The V and J genes are TRBV19 and TRBJ2-7, with 12 nucleotides matching TRBD1. The V and J ends lost 0 bases and 7 bases, in that order; junction bases with no gene match: 7. The CDR3 runs to 16 residues. Germline-derived CDR1 and CDR2 are LNHDA and SQIVND (reference sequence).

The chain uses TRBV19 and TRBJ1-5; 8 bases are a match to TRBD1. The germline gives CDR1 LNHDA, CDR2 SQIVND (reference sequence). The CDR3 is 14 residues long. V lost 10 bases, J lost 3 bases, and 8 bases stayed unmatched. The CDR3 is CATTDRVANQPQHF. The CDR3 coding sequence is TGTGCCACCACGGACAGGGTTGCCAATCAGCCCCAGCATTTT.

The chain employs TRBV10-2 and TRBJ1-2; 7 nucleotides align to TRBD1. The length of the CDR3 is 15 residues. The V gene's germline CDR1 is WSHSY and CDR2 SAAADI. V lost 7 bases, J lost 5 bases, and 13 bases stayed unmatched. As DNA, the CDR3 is TGCGCCAGCATGGACACAGGGGATTTTGGGTATGGCTACACCTTC. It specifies CASMDTGDFGYGYTF.

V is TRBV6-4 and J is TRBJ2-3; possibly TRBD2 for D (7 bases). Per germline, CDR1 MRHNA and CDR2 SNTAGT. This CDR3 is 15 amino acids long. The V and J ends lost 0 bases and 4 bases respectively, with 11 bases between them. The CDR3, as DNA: TGTGCCAGCAGTGACTCCGGGGGGCGCGCAGATACGCAGTATTTT. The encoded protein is CASSDSGGRADTQYF.

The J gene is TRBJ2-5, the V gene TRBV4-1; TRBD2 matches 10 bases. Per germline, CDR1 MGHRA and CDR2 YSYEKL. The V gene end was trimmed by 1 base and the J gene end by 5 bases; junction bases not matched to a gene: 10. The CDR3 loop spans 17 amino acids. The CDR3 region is CASSQGTSGGAAETQYF. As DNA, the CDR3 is TGCGCCAGCAGCCAAGGTACAAGCGGGGGGGCCGCTGAGACCCAGTACTTC.

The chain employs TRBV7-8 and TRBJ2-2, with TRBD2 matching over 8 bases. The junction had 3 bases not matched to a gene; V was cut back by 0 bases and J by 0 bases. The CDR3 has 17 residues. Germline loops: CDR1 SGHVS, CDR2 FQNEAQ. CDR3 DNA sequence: TGTGCCAGCAGCTTAGCCGCGGGGGGCCCGAACACCGGGGAGCTGTTTTTT. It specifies CASSLAAGGPNTGELFF.

In DNA, the CDR3 is TGTGCCAGCAGCTTAGTGGCCATAGTAGGGGCAGGAGATACGCAGTATTTT. Its protein is CASSLVAIVGAGDTQYF. The rearrangement links TRBV7-8 to TRBJ2-3; perhaps TRBD1 as D (5 bases). Germline CDR1 reads SGHVS; CDR2 reads FQNEAQ. The CDR3 contains 17 residues. The V gene lost 1 base and the J gene lost 5 bases, with 19 bases spanning the gap.

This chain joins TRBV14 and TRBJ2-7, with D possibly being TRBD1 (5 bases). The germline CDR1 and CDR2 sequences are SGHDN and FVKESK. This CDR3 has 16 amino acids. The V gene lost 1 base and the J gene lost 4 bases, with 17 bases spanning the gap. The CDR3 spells CASSQGRAGITYEQYF. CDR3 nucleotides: TGTGCCAGCAGCCAAGGACGGGCAGGGATAACTTACGAGCAGTACTTC.

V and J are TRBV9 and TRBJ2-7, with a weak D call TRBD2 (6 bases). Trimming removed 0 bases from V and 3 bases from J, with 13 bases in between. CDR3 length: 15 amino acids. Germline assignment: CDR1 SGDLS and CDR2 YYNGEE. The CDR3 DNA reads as TGTGCCAGCAGCGTAGGCGGGGCGGGCATCTACGAGCAGTACTTC. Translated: CASSVGGAGIYEQYF.

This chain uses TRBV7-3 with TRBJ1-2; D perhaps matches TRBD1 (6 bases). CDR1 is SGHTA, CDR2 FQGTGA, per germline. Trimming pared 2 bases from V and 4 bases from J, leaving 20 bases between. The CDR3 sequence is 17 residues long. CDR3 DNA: TGTGCCAGCAGCTTAGTTCCTGGGTCTGGGGACATCTATGGCTACACCTTC. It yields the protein CASSLVPGSGDIYGYTF.

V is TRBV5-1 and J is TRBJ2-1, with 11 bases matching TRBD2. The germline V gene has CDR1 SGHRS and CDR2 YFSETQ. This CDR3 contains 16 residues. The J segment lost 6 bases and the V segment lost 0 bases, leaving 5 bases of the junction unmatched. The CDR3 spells CASSLGSSGRSNEQFF. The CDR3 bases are TGCGCCAGCAGCTTGGGATCTAGCGGGAGGAGCAATGAGCAGTTCTTC.